The source of this T cell receptor beta chain is a study of CD8 T cells in ankylosing spondylitis. Germline V CDR1 and CDR2: SGHAT, FQNNGV. The CDR3 runs 14 residues. Between the trimmed V and J ends, which lost 3 bases and 11 bases, there was a span of 19 bases. Libraries of TCR beta came from quantitative 5'-RACE with molecular barcodes. Each CDR3 protein is one row after TCRdb ran MiXCR on the 5' RACE reads. The data contain 250,000 or so distinct CDR3 sequences, over 15% of them singletons. The study, taken as a whole, reports: The disease-linked clones had a CD8+ phenotype and low blood frequencies. Ankylosing spondylitis blood seemed to carry a telltale TCR beta motif made of several highly homologous variants.

This clonotype was counted only a few times. Its antigen is not known. Sequenced input: blood, either unsorted or a sorted T cell fraction (not recorded which). The chain uses TRBV11-2 and TRBJ1-1, with unresolved D. The clonotype comes from a male donor with ankylosing spondylitis or in good health (not recorded which). The CDR3 coding sequence is TGTGCCAGCAGCTTCAATTTGAGGGATAGTGGGGCTTTCTTT. Its protein product is CASSFNLRDSGAFF.